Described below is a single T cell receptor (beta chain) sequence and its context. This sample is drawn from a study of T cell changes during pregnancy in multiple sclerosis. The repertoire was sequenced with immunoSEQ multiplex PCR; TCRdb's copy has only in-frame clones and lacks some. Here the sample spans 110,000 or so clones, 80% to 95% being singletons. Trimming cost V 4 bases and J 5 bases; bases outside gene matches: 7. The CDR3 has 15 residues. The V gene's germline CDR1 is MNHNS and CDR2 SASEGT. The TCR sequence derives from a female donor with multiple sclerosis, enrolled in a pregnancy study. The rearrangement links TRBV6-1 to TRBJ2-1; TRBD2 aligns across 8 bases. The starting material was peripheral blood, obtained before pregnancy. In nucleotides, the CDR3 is TGTGCCAGCAGTGTCGGGGGGGTTCTACACAATGAGCAGTTCTTC. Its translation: CASSVGGVLHNEQFF.